What follows describes a single TCR beta chain. The source of the sample is a study of blood T cell repertoires in COVID-19. From germline, CDR1 is SGHRS and CDR2 YFSETQ. This CDR3 has 14 residues. Trimming at V came to 5 bases and at J to 6 bases, leaving 6 bases not matched to a gene. TCRdb keeps only in-frame clones here, not all; method: immunoSEQ multiplex PCR. Seen here are hundreds of thousands of clones, around 87% observed once, and the top ten hold 2% to 2.5%. Enrollees, roughly 18 to 89 years old, lived in some 24 US areas. The chain combines TRBV5-1 with TRBJ1-4, with 8 bases identical to TRBD1. The sample taken for sequencing was PBMCs or T cells enriched from blood (not recorded which). The clonotype comes from a woman under 30 who had recovered from COVID-19. DNA for the CDR3: TGCGCCAGCAGACGACAGGGGCCGGATGAAAAACTGTTTTTT. It codes for CASRRQGPDEKLFF. The full variable domain, its missing parts supplied by reference TRBV5-1 and TRBJ1-4, is KAGVTQTPRYLIKTRGQQVTLSCSPISGHRSVSWYQQTPGQGLQFLFEYFSETQRNKGNFPGRFSGRQFSNSRSEMNVSTLELGDSALYLCASRRQGPDEKLFFGSGTQLSVL.